This T cell receptor (beta chain) was recorded in a study of cytomegalovirus exposure and HLA in healthy donors (dated by TCRdb to the late 2010s). Background on the whole study: An earlier analysis of under 600 of the donors reported approximately 270 Gb of sequence data and 117 million unique TCR beta sequences from approximately 180 million T cells. An early release that covered around 590 HLA-typed donors contained approximately 320 gigabases of sequencing data and tens of millions of unique TCR sequences. The genetic ancestry cluster associated with self-reported Caucasian donors included roughly 84% of the 398 genotyped donors. The aim of the study was to test whether cataloging public T cell receptors could identify signatures of past pathogen exposure. The study used immunosequencing to profile the T cell repertoires of some 600 subjects and linked those repertoires to cytomegalovirus serostatus. Along with the approximately 620-subject first cohort, a separate validation cohort of over 90 different subjects was used. To predict cytomegalovirus infection status, the study combined high-throughput TCR immunosequencing, statistical association of individual TCRs with disease status, and machine learning. A later analysis re-examined previously published TCR beta repertoires from 600 to 700 donors and added high-resolution HLA genotyping to investigate patterns of TCR occurrence. The later analysis used no new phenotypic data to find candidate immune exposures, relying instead on TCR beta sequences and their occurrence across donors. In an earlier analysis of over 550 of the donors, high-throughput TCR beta sequencing was used to judge whether each TCR beta V gene segment behaved as functional or pseudogenic. Alongside the repertoire data, information on donor age, sex, ethnicity and CMV serostatus was compiled. Genome-wide SNP genotypes for about three fifths of the roughly 670 donors were used in a later genetic analysis, which treated that subset as a discovery cohort. All discovery cohort repertoires had been generated using a single sequencing platform. HLA typing covered class I and class II loci at four-digit resolution. The number of typed donors differed by locus: roughly 620-630 for A, B, C, DRB1 and DQB1; roughly 510 for DQA1; approximately 600 for DPA1; and 450 to 480 for DPB1. About five DR-DQ haplotypes were handled as single units for association and clustering because linkage in the cohort was strong. Among about 370 genotyped donors of the cohort, an average of around 220,000 unique TCR beta nucleotide sequences was sequenced per donor, of which 15% to 20% were non-productive.

The method was the immunoSEQ multiplex PCR assay. The multiplex PCR relied on a mix of 60 forward primers for TCR Vbeta segments and 13 reverse primers for TCR Jbeta segments. A multiplex PCR assay on genomic DNA amplified the CDR3 region of rearranged TCR beta genes. The Illumina HiSeq System was used to sequence the amplified TCR beta libraries as 87-base-pair reads. In the source study's methods: A later analysis tallied 75 million to 95 million unique TCR beta chains across the 700 or so repertoires, and some 10 million of those chains were shared by two or more donors. Raw reads were error-corrected and collapsed into unique sequences with a nearest-neighbor algorithm that merged closely related sequences to remove PCR and sequencing errors. CDR3 sequences were aligned to IMGT reference sequences to assign V, D and J gene segments. For a sequence to be retained, a match of at least six nucleotides was required to both a V gene segment and a J gene segment. Rearrangements were classified as productive when the CDR3 lacked stop codons and remained in frame with V and J, and all other rearrangements were classified as non-productive. Following IMGT convention, CDR3 was defined as the stretch from the second conserved V-encoded cysteine to the conserved J-encoded phenylalanine. In an earlier analysis of around 600 of the donors, sequences lacking an unambiguous match to a single V gene segment were excluded. In an earlier analysis of a few hundred of the donors, a V segment was called functional when productive rearrangements were above 56.7%, and segregating when the standard deviation between donors exceeded 5%. A statistical classification framework was developed to diagnose cytomegalovirus status using the catalog of TCR beta chain sequences. In a later analysis, V and J genes were assigned by comparing TCR nucleotide sequences against IMGT/GENE-DB human TR gene sequences. A later analysis assigned CDR3 sequences and most-parsimonious VDJ recombination scenarios with the TCRdist pipeline. A later analysis defined each TCR beta chain by its CDR3 amino acid sequence plus V-gene family, and excluded reads lacking a unique V-gene family. As a way to deal with suspected cross-contamination and a sequencing artifact, a later analysis dropped approximately 590 nucleotide sequences that were highly shared and had low generation probability. A later analysis calculated a clonal expansion index for each public chain from normalized within-repertoire ranks of inferred template counts. A later analysis computed generation probabilities with a VDJ recombination model fitted to out-of-frame rearrangements, and checked the results against IGoR. In a later analysis, TCR-TCR, TCR-HLA and TCR-CMV co-occurrence was scored with hypergeometric tests, and a repertoire-size bias correction was applied to TCR pairs. To estimate false discovery rates, a later analysis permuted the HLA or CMV assignments 20 times. In a later analysis, co-occurring TCRs were grouped with DBSCAN, and TCRdist sequence similarity was added when clustering was performed within HLA-allele-positive subsets. For co-occurrence clustering, repertoires with fewer than 30,000 or more than 120,000 public chains were excluded, along with four to six repertoires with anomalous nucleotide sharing. Imported from immuneACCESS, the table was reduced by TCRdb to in-frame sequences with V and J called. These copies leave out some clones; in studies compared against another copy, an unresolved V gene accounts for under half, and the cause of the remainder is not known. That table furnishes V, J and clone size, whereas the DNA furnished D and trimming. Within this sample are approximately 180,000 clones, with around 79% of them counted one time only. The ten largest clones capture more than 1.5% of the sample.

The study at large found these results: In a later genetic analysis, fewer N-insertions in productive TCRs were reported among donors in an Asian-associated ancestry cluster than the approximately 670-donor mean. When HLA alleles, especially DR and DQ, strongly co-occurred, TCR associations were difficult to assign to individual alleles. Because HLA typing was missing for some donors at each locus, association tests included only the typed subset. A further reported finding was that TCR beta sequences accurately predicted the HLA-A and HLA-B alleles for most subjects in the first cohort. In a later analysis, HLA-associated TCR beta chains showed more clonal expansion and lower generation probabilities than non-associated chains that were equally common. Only TCR beta chains were sequenced in this cohort, and the absence of alpha or paired-chain data limited detectable features. A later analysis found that TCR association rates varied across HLA loci, with DRB1 alleles showing the most associated TCRs and HLA-C alleles the fewest. In a later analysis, several top co-occurrence clusters were reported to appear linked to parvovirus B19, influenza, CMV and Epstein-Barr virus. Some IMGT-functional V segments, including TRBV6-2 and TRBV6-3, could not be told apart with the 87-base-pair reads, so those segments were excluded. It was suggested by the authors that the approach could potentially be generalized to other disease states and immunological phenotypes. In an earlier analysis of some 550 of the donors, most TCR beta V segments were observed in productive rearrangements about 87% or about 30% of the time, broadly matching IMGT annotations. Sequencing depth was assumed to be roughly uniform across donors in the presence/absence analyses, though that assumption may not hold. In a later analysis, around 17,000 TCR beta sequences were associated with specific HLA alleles at a false discovery rate of 0.05. Because counts were too low, seventeen rarely observed V segments, including chromosome 9 orphons, were left out of the earlier analysis of about 620 of the donors. A cluster of highly shared sequence variants was judged likely to represent a technical artifact of the sequencing pipeline. According to a later analysis, most CMV-associated TCR beta chains appeared to be HLA-restricted, and the HLA associations seemed to be driven largely by CMV exposure. In a later genetic analysis, a missense DCLRE1C variant was associated with V-gene and J-gene trimming of TCR beta chains, and the association was replicated in an independent cohort. The classifier was reported to diagnose cytomegalovirus status with high specificity and sensitivity in both the original cohort and the validation cohort. The study listed 164 TCR beta chains as associated with cytomegalovirus. Immune exposure information for the cohort was limited to CMV serostatus. Correlated functional status among segregating V segments might be attributable to linkage disequilibrium, but an unknown experimental factor could not be ruled out. In vitro tests confirmed that a few of the cytomegalovirus-associated TCR beta chains recognize cytomegalovirus antigens. Across donors, most TCR sequences were observed very rarely, whereas some public TCRs were present in many individuals.

CDR1 and CDR2, looked up from the germline V gene, are MNHEY and SVGAGI. Taken from cysteine to phenylalanine, the CDR3 has 16 residues. The CDR3 DNA has 48 bases and is translated from base 1. Germline trimming amounts to 2 bases on V and 5 bases on J, with 8 as the count of junction bases outside the gene matches. The cohort consisted of more than 650 healthy bone marrow donors. At the time of sampling, every cohort member was nominally healthy, though immune exposures that went unrecorded were likely present. The donor tested CMV seronegative and was one of the 352 seronegative cohort members. A peripheral blood sample was collected from each donor, and TCR beta sequencing was performed on peripheral blood mononuclear cells. The Qiagen DNeasy Blood Extraction Kit was used to extract genomic DNA from the blood cell samples. Worth noting for this clone: There is no known antigen for this receptor. Per-nucleotide qualities are absent, and no much larger clonotype sits a single base away.

This receptor chain uses TRBV6-5 and TRBJ2-1; 8 bases in the middle match TRBD2. The sample was PBMCs. The clonotype was recovered from a woman aged 50 to 60 in good health and CMV-seronegative. The nucleotide sequence is given as TGTGCCAGCAGTTACGGGGCGGGGGGCCGGAACAATGAGCAGTTCTTC. This sequence encodes CASSYGAGGRNNEQFF.